Presented here are 12 T cell receptor beta chains from one specimen sequenced in a study of chemoradiotherapy in HPV16-positive cancers. The protocol was immunoSEQ multiplex PCR, while the TCRdb copy is restricted to in-frame clones and leaves out a portion. In the table there are 25,000 to 30,000 clones, roughly nine tenths of which are singletons. Here the sequenced sample was blood, taken from a patient who underwent chemoradiotherapy. These receptors all stem from a human donor with HPV-associated anogenital cancer.

The chain employs TRBV27 and TRBJ2-1; TRBD1 aligns across 12 bases. J was trimmed by 6 bases and V by 6 bases; bases with no gene match: 6. The CDR3 runs to 15 residues. Germline V gene sequence: CDR1 MNHEY, CDR2 SMNVEV (reference sequence). The CDR3 DNA reads as TGTGCCAGCAGCCCCGGGACAGGGGGCATCAATGAGCAGTTCTTC. Translation: CASSPGTGGINEQFF.

The chain has TRBV4-1 and TRBJ2-3; D is perhaps TRBD2 (6 bases). Between the trimmed V and J ends, which lost 4 bases and 3 bases, there was a span of 17 bases. The CDR3 consists of 16 residues. The V gene's germline CDR1 is MGHRA and CDR2 YSYEKL. In DNA, the CDR3 is TGCGCCAGCAGCCGAAGCCCGGGAGAATATACAGATACGCAGTATTTT. Its translation: CASSRSPGEYTDTQYF.

The chain recombines TRBV9 with TRBJ2-7; the D gene is possibly TRBD1 (5 bases). V was clipped by 5 bases and J by 3 bases, with 12 bases between them. The CDR3 contains 13 residues. Germline CDR1 and CDR2: SGDLS and YYNGEE. CDR3 coding DNA: TGTGCCAGCAGTCAGGGTCCCCTCTACGAGCAGTACTTC. Its protein product is CASSQGPLYEQYF.

The chain is built from TRBV6-6 and TRBJ2-5, with 7 bases matching TRBD1. The CDR3 sequence is 14 residues long. V trimming: 4 bases; J trimming: 5 bases; junction bases outside the gene matches: 7. CDR1 MNHNY and CDR2 SVGAGI come from the germline V gene (reference sequence). This CDR3 is CASSFTGVGETQYF. The DNA for the CDR3 is TGTGCCAGCAGTTTCACAGGGGTGGGGGAGACCCAGTACTTC.

The chain combines TRBV7-9 with TRBJ2-5, with 9 positions matching TRBD1. CDR1 and CDR2 from the germline V gene are SEHNR and FQNEAQ (reference sequence). The CDR3 has 16 amino acids. V shed 1 base and J 5 bases; nucleotides not matched to a gene: 8. The CDR3 spells CASSLEGTGQVETQYF. The DNA for the CDR3 is TGTGCCAGCAGCTTAGAAGGGACAGGGCAGGTTGAGACCCAGTACTTC.

J is TRBJ1-1 and V is TRBV11-2, with TRBD1 as a possible D gene (5 bases). Germline V gene sequence: CDR1 SGHAT, CDR2 FQNNGV. The V gene lost 4 bases and the J gene lost 7 bases, with 19 bases spanning the gap. This CDR3 has 15 residues. The CDR3 spells CASSSTGTGVSEAFF. CDR3 nucleotide sequence: TGTGCCAGCAGCTCAACGGGAACGGGGGTCAGTGAAGCTTTCTTT.

This chain uses TRBV7-9 with TRBJ2-2, with unresolved D. Trimming shortened V by 3 bases and J by 6 bases, and 17 bases separated the two germline ends. This CDR3 is 16 amino acids long. Germline-derived CDR1 and CDR2 are SEHNR and FQNEAQ (reference sequence). The CDR3 protein is CASSLEGGFGAGELFF. In DNA form, the CDR3 reads TGTGCCAGCAGCTTGGAAGGTGGATTTGGGGCCGGGGAGCTGTTTTTT.

The chain employs TRBV27 and TRBJ2-7; 12 bases align to TRBD2. Germline CDR1 is MNHEY and CDR2 is SMNVEV (reference sequence). This CDR3 region has 19 residues. Trimming cost V 5 bases and J 4 bases; bases outside gene matches: 18. The DNA of the CDR3 is TGTGCCAGCAGTCCAGCGCCGGGGGACGGACTAGCGGGGCTTTACGAGCAGTACTTC. It yields the protein CASSPAPGDGLAGLYEQYF.

The chain links TRBV5-1 to TRBJ2-7; tentative D call: TRBD2 (5 bases). Trimming left V 6 bases short and J 6 bases short, with 19 bases between. Germline lookup yields CDR1 SGHRS and CDR2 YFSETQ. The CDR3 is 14 amino acids. The CDR3 DNA reads TGCGCCAGCACTTTGGACGGAGGTAGGGCCGAGCAGTACTTC. Translation gives CASTLDGGRAEQYF.

CDR3 bases: TGTGCCAGCAGCTTAGTTGGGGGGGCCTCCTACGAGCAGTACTTC. This sequence encodes CASSLVGGASYEQYF. The chain joins TRBV7-3 to TRBJ2-7; D might be TRBD2 (7 bases). CDR3 length: 15 amino acids. In germline, CDR1 is SGHTA, CDR2 FQGTGA. V was pared by 2 bases and J by 0 bases, with 11 bases between.

The chain joins TRBV5-1 to TRBJ1-1; D unclear. This CDR3 is 15 amino acids long. The germline V and J ends were trimmed by 0 bases and 0 bases, with 9 bases remaining between them. Germline V gene sequence: CDR1 SGHRS, CDR2 YFSETQ. CDR3 sequence reads: CASSLGPNMNTEAFF. Written as DNA, the CDR3 is TGCGCCAGCAGCTTGGGGCCGAACATGAACACTGAAGCTTTCTTT.

This clone was counted a single time. V is TRBV19 and J is TRBJ2-3, with D unclear. Germline CDR1 is LNHDA and CDR2 is SQIVND (reference sequence). The germline V and J ends were trimmed by 6 bases and 1 base, with 11 bases remaining between them. This CDR3 contains 14 residues. The CDR3 nucleotides read TGTGCCAGTAGCCTATCGGAGCGCACAGATACGCAGTATTTT. This sequence encodes CASSLSERTDTQYF.